The clone carrying this T cell receptor beta chain was counted many times. No antigen is known for it. All of the donors were Caucasians in good health. This sample stems from a study of identical twins. In TCRdb, the 5' RACE reads were re-called with MiXCR into one record per CDR3 protein. The data show approximately 670,000 distinct CDR3 sequences, roughly 6% seen once. The study, taken as a whole, reports: The analysis was cross-sectional rather than longitudinal within donors. Analyses of zero insertions could, in part, be confounded by invariant MAIT and iNKT cells. Abundant beta clonotypes from cord blood bore fewer insertions; memory repertoires lacked this pattern.

Unmatched junction bases numbered 5, after V lost 9 bases and J lost 2 bases. CDR1 is LNHNV and CDR2 is YYDKDF in the germline V gene (reference sequence). CDR3 length: 14 residues. V usage is TRBV15 and J usage is TRBJ2-3; TRBD2 matches 10 bases. This clonotype originated in a man aged 18 to 29 in good health. The specimen sequenced was naive T cells sorted from blood. CDR3 amino acids: CATSGTSVTDTQYF. In nucleotides, the CDR3 is TGTGCCACGAGCGGGACTAGCGTCACAGATACGCAGTATTTT.